This T cell receptor beta chain emerged from a study of blood T cell repertoires in COVID-19. Study overall: The United States, Italy and Spain provided the acute and convalescent COVID-19 samples.

Measured with immunoSEQ multiplex PCR; TCRdb has only the in-frame clones, and not every one. Of under 40,000 clones listed, around 90% are singletons. This sequence was found in a human donor in a cohort sampled during active COVID-19. Sequenced sample: peripheral blood.

The CDR3 loop is CASSLASADYGYTF. Here the CDR3 DNA reads TGTGCCAGCAGCTTAGCGTCAGCGGATTATGGCTACACCTTC. This chain uses TRBV7-8 with TRBJ1-2; D unresolved. Trimming took 0 bases from V and 5 from J, leaving 10 bases between them. The CDR3 length is 14 residues. Germline CDR1 and CDR2: SGHVS and FQNEAQ.